This TCR beta chain was captured by sequencing in a study of blood T cell repertoires in COVID-19. Study information: Italy, Spain and the United States were the sources of the convalescent and acute COVID-19 samples.

Trimming cost V 5 bases and J 5 bases; bases outside gene matches: 6. The CDR3 is 13 residues long. TCRdb's table, derived via immunoSEQ multiplex PCR, lists solely in-frame clones and lacks some. The sample lists under 150,000 clones; roughly 79% were seen once. The specimen was peripheral blood. The chain uses TRBV12-3 or TRBV12-4 and TRBJ2-7; 7 nucleotides match TRBD2. The sequence came from a man aged 50-60 years with active or convalescent COVID-19. CDR3 residues: CASSLSGFDEQYF. In DNA, the CDR3 is TGTGCCAGCAGTCTTAGCGGGTTTGACGAGCAGTACTTC.